These T cell receptor beta chains were read from a single sample in a study of a mutant IDH1 vaccine in newly diagnosed glioma. Assay used: immunoSEQ multiplex PCR; TCRdb lists only in-frame clones, some missing. The sample comprises approximately 50,000 clones, approximately 80% of which are singletons, and 4.9% rests with the top ten. Their antigens are not known. Sequencing was performed on PBMCs, taken from a glioma patient whose treatment included an IDH1 peptide vaccine. The receptor set was obtained from a woman aged 40-49 years with glioma. Some clones in this sample may be carry-over from other donors' samples. The CDR3 runs from the conserved cysteine through the conserved F or W. D genes are given only for firm matches. Clone size appears in some rows only: once, few, many, or a class for an expanded clone.

TRBV9	-	TRBJ2-7	-	TGTGCCAGCAGCGTAGACGGAGAACCCTACGAGCAGTACTTC	CASSVDGEPYEQYF
TRBV2	-	TRBJ1-1	medium-sized	TGTGCCAGCAGAACCGGCATGAACACTGAAGCTTTCTTT	CASRTGMNTEAFF
TRBV7-6	-	TRBJ1-2	-	TGTGCCAGCAGCCCCCCGCCGACTCGCAGGGGCTATGGCTACACCTTC	CASSPPPTRRGYGYTF
TRBV12-5	-	TRBJ1-4	-	TGTGCTAGTGGTTTCGACAGCCTTAATGAAAAACTGTTTTTT	CASGFDSLNEKLFF
TRBV11-3	-	TRBJ2-1	-	TGTGCCAGCAGCCCCTCGGACCTGAGCTCCTACAATGAGCAGTTCTTC	CASSPSDLSSYNEQFF
TRBV6-1	-	TRBJ2-7	-	TGTGCCAGCAGGGCGGGTTCTCACTACGAGCAGTACTTC	CASRAGSHYEQYF
TRBV5-8	-	TRBJ1-1	-	TGTGCCAGCAGCTTGGGGGGTTTGACTGAAGCTTTCTTT	CASSLGGLTEAFF
TRBV10-2	TRBD1	TRBJ1-5	once	TGCGCCAGCAGCCTGAACTCAGGGGGCGGTCAGCCCCAGCATTTT	CASSLNSGGGQPQHF
TRBV12-5	-	TRBJ2-7	-	TGTGCTAGTGGTTTGCCCTCCTACGAGCAGTACTTC	CASGLPSYEQYF
TRBV9	-	TRBJ2-1	-	TGTGCCAGCAGCGGTATTTACAATGAGCAGTTCTTC	CASSGIYNEQFF
TRBV5-8	-	TRBJ2-7	-	TGTGCCAGCAGCGCCGTGGACAGCTACGAGCAGTACTTC	CASSAVDSYEQYF
TRBV21-1	-	TRBJ1-1	few	TGTGCCAGCAGCCCCGAGGCAGGGAACACTGAAGCTTTCTTT	CASSPEAGNTEAFF
TRBV7-9	TRBD1	TRBJ2-5	-	TGTGCCAGCAGACCGGGACAGGGGGGGGAGACCCAGTACTTC	CASRPGQGGETQYF
TRBV9	TRBD1	TRBJ1-1	-	TGTGCCAGCAGCGTCGCAGGGGGCTTTTTAACTGAAGCTTTCTTT	CASSVAGGFLTEAFF
TRBV27	TRBD1	TRBJ1-1	few	TGTGCCAGCAGTTTATTGAGGGGGCGGGACACTGAAGCTTTCTTT	CASSLLRGRDTEAFF